The rows below give T cell receptor beta chains drawn from one sample of a study of T cell responses to AZD1222 COVID-19 vaccine. Here immunoSEQ multiplex PCR was the method, and the copy in TCRdb shows in-frame clones only, minus some. The sample records 150,000 to 170,000 clones, about 88% being singletons. The sequencing used peripheral blood, collected on day 0 of AZD1222 vaccination. All receptors come from an adult in good health. Both conserved end residues are part of each CDR3. A D gene is named only where the DNA matches it firmly. Rows give clone size only sometimes, using once, few, many, or a class for an expanded clone.

d_call	v_call	j_call	clone_size	cdr3_nt	cdr3_aa
-	TRBV18	TRBJ1-1	-	TGTGCCAGCTCACCTCAGGGGAACACTGAAGCTTTCTTT	CASSPQGNTEAFF
-	TRBV7-8	TRBJ2-5	-	TGTGCCAGCAGCCAAGGCGCAGGACCCGGGGTTCTAGAGACCCAGTACTTC	CASSQGAGPGVLETQYF
-	TRBV2	TRBJ1-4	-	TGTGCCAGCAGTGAGCAGAGGGGGGGAGAAAAACTGTTTTTT	CASSEQRGGEKLFF
TRBD1	TRBV4-2	TRBJ2-2	-	TGTGCCAGCAGCCAAGTTTGGGGACCGCAGGGGGCCGGGGAGCTGTTTTTT	CASSQVWGPQGAGELFF
-	TRBV27	TRBJ2-3	once	TGTGCCAGCAGTTTTGTATATCGTGGCAATCGGGATACGCAGTATTTT	CASSFVYRGNRDTQYF
TRBD1	TRBV5-1	TRBJ1-2	-	TGCGCCAGCAGCTTGGGCCACCCACAGGGGGCGAGTGGCTACACCTTC	CASSLGHPQGASGYTF
-	TRBV7-2	TRBJ2-7	once	TGTGCCAGCAGCTTTCTAGACGGAGCCTACGACGAGCAGTACTTC	CASSFLDGAYDEQYF
TRBD1	TRBV28	TRBJ2-7	-	TGTGCCAGCAACTCCGGGACAGGGGCATACGAGCAGTACTTC	CASNSGTGAYEQYF
-	TRBV21-1	TRBJ1-2	-	TGTGCCAGCAGCCGACCACTTACTTGGGAGACCTTGGTCGGCTACACCTTC	CASSRPLTWETLVGYTF
-	TRBV10-3	TRBJ1-1	-	TGTGCCATCAGTGAGTCGGGTGGAAGCTTGAACACTGAAGCTTTCTTT	CAISESGGSLNTEAFF
-	TRBV25-1	TRBJ2-1	-	TGTGCCAGCAGTGAGGTAGGGGACGATGGACAGTTCTTC	CASSEVGDDGQFF
TRBD1	TRBV7-2	TRBJ1-4	-	TGTGCCAGCAGCTTTAACAGGGGGGGCGAAAAACTGTTTTTT	CASSFNRGGEKLFF
-	TRBV7-8	TRBJ1-5	-	TGTGCCAGCAGCTCACGACCAAATAGCAATCAGCCCCAGCATTTT	CASSSRPNSNQPQHF
-	TRBV2	TRBJ2-5	-	TGTGCCAGCAAGGTCACCCGGCAAGAGACCCAGTACTTC	CASKVTRQETQYF
-	TRBV5-6	TRBJ1-2	once	TGTGCCAGCAGCCTCTCTGGGACGCATGGCTACACCTTC	CASSLSGTHGYTF
-	TRBV19	TRBJ2-3	-	TGTGCCAGTAGTCCTCCCAGCACAGATACGCAGTATTTT	CASSPPSTDTQYF
TRBD2	TRBV6-1	TRBJ2-1	-	TGTGCCAGCAGTGGCGAATCTAGCGGGAGGTTCAATGAGCAGTTCTTC	CASSGESSGRFNEQFF
-	TRBV5-1	TRBJ1-1	-	TGCGCCAGCAGGATAGGTGCACAGTTGAACACTGAAGCTTTCTTT	CASRIGAQLNTEAFF
-	TRBV4-1	TRBJ1-2	-	TGCGCCAGCAGCTTCCAATTGGGGGACAATGGCTACACCTTC	CASSFQLGDNGYTF
-	TRBV27	TRBJ2-3	-	TGTGCCACCCAAAGAGGGGGTGGGTCCGGGGCAGATACGCAGTATTTT	CATQRGGGSGADTQYF
TRBD1	TRBV19	TRBJ1-5	-	TGTGCCAGTAGTATAGTTGGGACAGGAACAGCAAAGTCCCAGCATTTT	CASSIVGTGTAKSQHF
-	TRBV6-2/TRBV6-3	TRBJ1-2	-	TGTGCCAGCAGTTACGAGACCCACTCTTATGGCTACACCTTC	CASSYETHSYGYTF
TRBD1	TRBV9	TRBJ1-1	-	TGTGCCAGCAGCAAAGGACAGGGGGCGATTGGTGAAGCTTTCTTT	CASSKGQGAIGEAFF
-	TRBV29-1	TRBJ1-2	-	TGCAGCGCCCCCGGGCCCGGGGGGTTAGACTCTGGCTACACCTTC	CSAPGPGGLDSGYTF
TRBD1	TRBV24-1	TRBJ2-7	-	TGTGCCACCAGCGGGGGACAGGGCTCCTACGAGCAGTACTTC	CATSGGQGSYEQYF
-	TRBV5-1	TRBJ1-1	-	TGCGCCAGCAGCTTACTTGAGAGAACTGAAGCTTTCTTT	CASSLLERTEAFF
-	TRBV5-3	TRBJ1-5	-	TGTGCCAGAAGCTTCGGGAGTAGCAATCAGCCCCAGCATTTT	CARSFGSSNQPQHF
-	TRBV9	TRBJ2-5	-	TGTGCCAGCAGCGTAGAAGTGAGAGAGACCCAGTACTTC	CASSVEVRETQYF
TRBD2	TRBV18	TRBJ2-1	-	TGTGCCAGCTCACCAGAAAGGACTAGCGGAGTATACAATGAGCAGTTCTTC	CASSPERTSGVYNEQFF
TRBD2	TRBV19	TRBJ2-3	-	TGTGCCAGTCAGCAACTAGCGGGGTTCCTAAGATATACGCAGTATTTT	CASQQLAGFLRYTQYF
TRBD1	TRBV6-5	TRBJ1-1	once	TGTGCCAGCGGAGTGACAGGGATGAACACTGAAGCTTTCTTT	CASGVTGMNTEAFF
-	TRBV11-3	TRBJ1-1	-	TGTGCCAGCCTCATCCCAGGGAACACTGAAGCTTTCTTT	CASLIPGNTEAFF
-	TRBV7-3	TRBJ2-1	-	TGTGCCAGCAGCTTAACGGGGGGGCTCGAGCAGTTCTTC	CASSLTGGLEQFF
-	TRBV19	TRBJ1-1	-	TGTGCCAGTAGTATTGGGGGGAAGAGGATGAACACTGAAGCTTTCTTT	CASSIGGKRMNTEAFF
TRBD1	TRBV19	TRBJ1-5	-	TGTGCCAGTAGTATAGACCGGGGACAGGGGCTGCCCCAGCATTTT	CASSIDRGQGLPQHF
-	TRBV6-5	TRBJ1-1	-	TGTGCCAGCAGTCGCCGGTGGGGGAGGGACACTGAAGCTTTCTTT	CASSRRWGRDTEAFF
-	TRBV11-3	TRBJ2-5	-	TGTGCCAGCAGCTTCGAGGAACGGCAGACCCAGTACTTC	CASSFEERQTQYF